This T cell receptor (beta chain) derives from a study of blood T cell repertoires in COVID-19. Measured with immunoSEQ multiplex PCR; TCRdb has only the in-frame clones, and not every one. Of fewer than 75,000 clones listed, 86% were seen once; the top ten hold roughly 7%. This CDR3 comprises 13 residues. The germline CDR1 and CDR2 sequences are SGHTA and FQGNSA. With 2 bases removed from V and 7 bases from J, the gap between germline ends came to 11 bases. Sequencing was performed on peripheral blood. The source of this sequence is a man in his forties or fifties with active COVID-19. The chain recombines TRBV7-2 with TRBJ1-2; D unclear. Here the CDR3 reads CASSLFIGGGYTF. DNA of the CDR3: TGTGCCAGCAGCTTATTTATAGGAGGTGGCTACACCTTC.